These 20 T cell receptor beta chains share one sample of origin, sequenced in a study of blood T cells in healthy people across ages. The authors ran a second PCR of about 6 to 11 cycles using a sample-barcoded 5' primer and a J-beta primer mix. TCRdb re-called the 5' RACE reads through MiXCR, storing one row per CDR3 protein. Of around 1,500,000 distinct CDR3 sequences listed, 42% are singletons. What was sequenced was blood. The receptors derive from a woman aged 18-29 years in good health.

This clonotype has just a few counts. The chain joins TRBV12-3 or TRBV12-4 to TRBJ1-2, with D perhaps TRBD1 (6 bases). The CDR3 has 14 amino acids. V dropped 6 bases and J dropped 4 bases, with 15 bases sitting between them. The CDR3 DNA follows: TGTGCCAGCAGCACAGGGTTCGACAGCTATGGCTACACCTTC. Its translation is CASSTGFDSYGYTF.

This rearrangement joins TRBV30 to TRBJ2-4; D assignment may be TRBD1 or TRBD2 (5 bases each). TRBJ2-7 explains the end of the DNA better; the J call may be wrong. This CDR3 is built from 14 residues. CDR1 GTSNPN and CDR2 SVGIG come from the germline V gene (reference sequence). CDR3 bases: TGTGCCTGGAGTTCGGGGACGGGCTCCTACGAGCAGTACTTC. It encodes CAWSSGTGSYEQYF.

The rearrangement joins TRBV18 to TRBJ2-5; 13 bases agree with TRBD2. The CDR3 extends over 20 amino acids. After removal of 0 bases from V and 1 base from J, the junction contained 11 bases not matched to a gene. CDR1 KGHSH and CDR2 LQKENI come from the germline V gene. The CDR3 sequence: CASSPPNRGTSGTLQETQYF. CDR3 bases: TGTGCCAGCTCACCACCAAACAGGGGGACTAGCGGGACCCTCCAAGAGACCCAGTACTTC. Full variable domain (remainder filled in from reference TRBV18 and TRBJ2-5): NAGVMQNPRHLVRRRGQEARLRCSPMKGHSHVYWYRQLPEEGLKFMVYLQKENIIDESGMPKERFSAEFPKEGPSILRIQQVVRGDSAAYFCASSPPNRGTSGTLQETQYFGPGTRLLVL.

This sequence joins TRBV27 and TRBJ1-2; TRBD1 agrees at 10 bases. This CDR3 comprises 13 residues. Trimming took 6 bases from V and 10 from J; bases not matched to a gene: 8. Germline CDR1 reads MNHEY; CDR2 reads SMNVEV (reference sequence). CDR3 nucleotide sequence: TGTGCCAGCAGGACCCGGGACAGGGGCATCTACACCTTC. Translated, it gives CASRTRDRGIYTF.

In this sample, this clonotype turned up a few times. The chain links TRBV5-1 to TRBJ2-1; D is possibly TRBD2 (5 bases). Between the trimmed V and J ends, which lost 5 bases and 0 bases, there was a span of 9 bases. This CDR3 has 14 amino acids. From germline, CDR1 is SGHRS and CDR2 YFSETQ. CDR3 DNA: TGCGCCAGCAGTCATCGGGACTCCTACAATGAGCAGTTCTTC. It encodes CASSHRDSYNEQFF.

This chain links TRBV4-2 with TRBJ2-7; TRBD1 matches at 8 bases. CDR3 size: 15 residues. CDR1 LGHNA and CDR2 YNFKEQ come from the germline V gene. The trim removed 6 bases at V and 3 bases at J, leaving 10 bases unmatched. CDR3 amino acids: CASRGQDGPGYEQYF. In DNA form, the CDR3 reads TGTGCCAGCAGGGGACAGGATGGCCCTGGCTACGAGCAGTACTTC.

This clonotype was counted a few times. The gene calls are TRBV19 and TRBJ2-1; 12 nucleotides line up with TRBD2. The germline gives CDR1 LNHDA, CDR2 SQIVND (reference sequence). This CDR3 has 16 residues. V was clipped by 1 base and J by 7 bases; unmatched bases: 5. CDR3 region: CASSIVLAGGQNEQFF. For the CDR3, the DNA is TGTGCCAGTAGTATAGTACTAGCGGGAGGTCAAAATGAGCAGTTCTTC.

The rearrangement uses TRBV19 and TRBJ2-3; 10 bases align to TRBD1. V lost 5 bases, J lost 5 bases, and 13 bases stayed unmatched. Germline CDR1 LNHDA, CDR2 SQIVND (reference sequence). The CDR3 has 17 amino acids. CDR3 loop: CASSAPSGQGYKDTQYF. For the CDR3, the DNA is TGTGCCAGTAGTGCCCCTTCGGGACAGGGGTACAAAGATACGCAGTATTTT.

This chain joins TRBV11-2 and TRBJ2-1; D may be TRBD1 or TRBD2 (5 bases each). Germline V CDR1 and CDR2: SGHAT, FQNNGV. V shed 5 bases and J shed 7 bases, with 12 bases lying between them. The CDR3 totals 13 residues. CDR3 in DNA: TGTGCCAGCAGCGTTTCCGAGGGGAATGAGCAGTTCTTC. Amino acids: CASSVSEGNEQFF. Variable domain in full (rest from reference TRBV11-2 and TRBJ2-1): EAGVAQSPRYKIIEKRQSVAFWCNPISGHATLYWYQQILGQGPKLLIQFQNNGVVDDSQLPKDRFSAERLKGVDSTLKIQPAKLEDSAVYLCASSVSEGNEQFFGPGTRLTVL.

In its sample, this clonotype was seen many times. The CDR3 coding sequence is TGTGCCAGCAGCCAGGGGAACGAGCAGTACTTC. Its translation: CASSQGNEQYF. The chain joins TRBV3-1 to TRBJ2-7; D is uncertain. With 3 bases removed from V and 5 bases from J, the gap between germline ends came to 5 bases. Germline V lookup: CDR1 LGHDT, CDR2 YNNKEL (reference sequence). The CDR3 totals 11 residues.

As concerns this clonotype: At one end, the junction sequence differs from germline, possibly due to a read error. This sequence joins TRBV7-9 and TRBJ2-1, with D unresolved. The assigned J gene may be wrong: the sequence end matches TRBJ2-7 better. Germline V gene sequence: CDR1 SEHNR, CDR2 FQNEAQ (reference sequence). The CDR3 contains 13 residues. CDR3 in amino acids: CASSYVDGNEQYF. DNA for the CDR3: TGCGCCAGCAGCTACGTAGATGGGAATGAGCAGTACTTC.

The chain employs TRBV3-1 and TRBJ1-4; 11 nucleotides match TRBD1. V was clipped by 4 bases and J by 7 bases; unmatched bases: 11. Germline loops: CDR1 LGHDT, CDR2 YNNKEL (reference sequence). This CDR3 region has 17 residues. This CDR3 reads CASSLVGQGDNGEKLFF. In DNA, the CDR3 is TGTGCCAGCAGCCTGGTGGGACAGGGGGATAATGGTGAAAAACTGTTTTTT.

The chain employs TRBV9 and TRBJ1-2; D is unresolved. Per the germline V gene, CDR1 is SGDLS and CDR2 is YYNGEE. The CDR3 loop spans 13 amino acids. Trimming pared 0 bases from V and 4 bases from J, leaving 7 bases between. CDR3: CASSVVTSYGYTF. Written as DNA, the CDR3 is TGTGCCAGCAGCGTAGTGACCTCCTATGGCTACACCTTC. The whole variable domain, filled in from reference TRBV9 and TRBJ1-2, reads DSGVTQTPKHLITATGQRVTLRCSPRSGDLSVYWYQQSLDQGLQFLIQYYNGEERAKGNILERFSAQQFPDLHSELNLSSLELGDSALYFCASSVVTSYGYTFGSGTRLTVV.

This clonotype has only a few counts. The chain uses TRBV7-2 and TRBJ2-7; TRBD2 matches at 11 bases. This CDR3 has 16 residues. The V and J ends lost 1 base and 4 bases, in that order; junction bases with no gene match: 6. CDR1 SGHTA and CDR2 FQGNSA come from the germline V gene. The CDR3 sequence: CASSLVASGGTYEQYF. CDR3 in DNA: TGTGCCAGCAGCTTAGTGGCTAGCGGGGGGACTTACGAGCAGTACTTC.

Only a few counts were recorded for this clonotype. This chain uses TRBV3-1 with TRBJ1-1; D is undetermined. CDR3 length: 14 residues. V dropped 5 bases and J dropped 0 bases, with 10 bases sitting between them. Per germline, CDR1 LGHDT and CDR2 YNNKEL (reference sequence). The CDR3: CASSAKIMNTEAFF. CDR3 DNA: TGTGCCAGCAGCGCGAAGATAATGAACACTGAAGCTTTCTTT. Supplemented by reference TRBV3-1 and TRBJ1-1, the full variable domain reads DTAVSQTPKYLVTQMGNDKSIKCEQNLGHDTMYWYKQDSKKFLKIMFSYNNKELIINETVPNRFSPKSPDKAHLNLHINSLELGDSAVYFCASSAKIMNTEAFFGQGTRLTVV.

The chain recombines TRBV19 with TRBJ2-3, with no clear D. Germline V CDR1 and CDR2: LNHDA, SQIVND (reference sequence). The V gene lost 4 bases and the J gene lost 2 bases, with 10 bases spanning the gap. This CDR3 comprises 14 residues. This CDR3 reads CASSSVGYTDTQYF. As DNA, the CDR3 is TGTGCCAGTAGTAGTGTCGGGTACACAGATACGCAGTATTTT.

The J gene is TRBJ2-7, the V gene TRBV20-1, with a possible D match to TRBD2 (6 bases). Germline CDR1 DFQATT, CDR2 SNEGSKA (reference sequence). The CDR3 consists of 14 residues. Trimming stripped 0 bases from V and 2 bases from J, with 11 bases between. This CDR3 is CSARDTGLTYEQYF. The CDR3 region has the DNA TGCAGTGCTAGAGATACGGGACTTACCTACGAGCAGTACTTC.

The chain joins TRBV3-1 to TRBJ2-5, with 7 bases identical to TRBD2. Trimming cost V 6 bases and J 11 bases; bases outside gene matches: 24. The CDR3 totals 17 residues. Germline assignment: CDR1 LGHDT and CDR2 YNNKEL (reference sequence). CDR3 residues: CASSGRGRIIAYNEQYF. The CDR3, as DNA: TGTGCCAGCAGTGGACGCGGGAGAATTATAGCCTACAATGAGCAGTACTTC.

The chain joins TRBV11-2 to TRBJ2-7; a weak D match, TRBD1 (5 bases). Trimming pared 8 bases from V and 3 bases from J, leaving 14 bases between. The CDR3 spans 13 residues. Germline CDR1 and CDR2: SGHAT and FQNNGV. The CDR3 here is CASSTTDSYEQYF. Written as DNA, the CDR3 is TGTGCCAGCTCCACCACTGACAGCTACGAGCAGTACTTC.

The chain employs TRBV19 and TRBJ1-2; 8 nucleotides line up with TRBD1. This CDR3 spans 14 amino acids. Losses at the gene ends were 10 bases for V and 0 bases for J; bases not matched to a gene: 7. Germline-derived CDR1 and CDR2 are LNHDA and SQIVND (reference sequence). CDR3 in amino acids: CAIGQGQTNYGYTF. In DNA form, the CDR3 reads TGTGCCATCGGACAGGGCCAAACTAACTATGGCTACACCTTC.